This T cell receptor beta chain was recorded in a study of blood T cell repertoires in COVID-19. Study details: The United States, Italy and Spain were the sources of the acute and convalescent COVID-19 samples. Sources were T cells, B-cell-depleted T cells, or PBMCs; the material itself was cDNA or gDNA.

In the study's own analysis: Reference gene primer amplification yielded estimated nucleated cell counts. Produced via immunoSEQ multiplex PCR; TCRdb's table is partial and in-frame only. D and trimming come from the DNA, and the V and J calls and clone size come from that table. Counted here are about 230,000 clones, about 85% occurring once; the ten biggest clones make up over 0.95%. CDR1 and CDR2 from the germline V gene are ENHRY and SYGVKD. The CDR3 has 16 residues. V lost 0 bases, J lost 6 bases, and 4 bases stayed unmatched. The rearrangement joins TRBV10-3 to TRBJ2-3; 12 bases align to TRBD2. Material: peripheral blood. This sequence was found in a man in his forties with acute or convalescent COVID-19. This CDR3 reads CAISESLAGGWDTQYF. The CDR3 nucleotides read TGTGCCATCAGTGAGTCACTAGCGGGGGGCTGGGATACGCAGTATTTT.